Listed below are T cell receptor beta chains from one sample, sequenced in a study of tumor-infiltrating lymphocytes in primary liver carcinoma. MiXCR, applied by TCRdb to the multiplex PCR reads, yields one record per CDR3 protein. The sample includes around 100,000 distinct CDR3 sequences, around 63% of them seen just once. The sequenced sample consisted of liver tumor tissue from sampling region 5. These TCRs come from a woman in her sixties with primary liver carcinoma and hepatitis B virus infection. CDR3s include the opening cysteine and the closing phenylalanine or tryptophan. Fields, in order: J gene, D gene, clone size, V gene, CDR3 DNA, CDR3 protein. A D gene is named only where the DNA matches it firmly. Part of the rows lack a size; the others show once, few, many or a class for expanded clones.

TRBJ2-7	-	-	TRBV6-5	TGTACCAACAGGTCCTCCTACGAGCAGTACTTC	CTNRSSYEQYF
TRBJ2-3	-	-	TRBV3-1	TGTGCCAGCAGCCAAGATAGCCCGGGCCTTGTGGTGACAGATACGCAGTATTTT	CASSQDSPGLVVTDTQYF
TRBJ2-2	-	medium-sized	TRBV10-3	TGTGCCATCAGTGAGTCAAGGGGTCCCGGGGAGCTGTTTTTT	CAISESRGPGELFF
TRBJ1-1	-	-	TRBV5-5	TGTGCCAACAGCCGGGAGTTCAACACAGAAGCTTTCTTT	CANSREFNTEAFF
TRBJ2-1	-	once	TRBV5-1	TGCGCCAGTAGCTCCCTGAGACTGCACAATGAGCAGTTCTTC	CASSSLRLHNEQFF
TRBJ2-5	TRBD2	-	TRBV6-1	TGTGCCAGCAGTGTACTAGCGGGAGAACAGGAGACCCAGTACTTC	CASSVLAGEQETQYF
TRBJ1-4	-	-	TRBV21-1	TGTGCCAGCCTCCCTTTCGGGCAGGGGGGCGAAAAACTGTTTTTT	CASLPFGQGGEKLFF
TRBJ1-4	-	-	TRBV5-1	TGCGCCAGCAGCTCGCTAGGTCGTCAGGAAAATGAAAAACTGTTTTTT	CASSSLGRQENEKLFF
TRBJ2-3	TRBD2	many	TRBV6-1	TGTGCCAGCAGGGAACCCCCAGCGGGAGGCCCCCTGGATACGCAGTATTTT	CASREPPAGGPLDTQYF
TRBJ2-3	TRBD2	-	TRBV7-9	TGTGCCAGCAGCTTACGTGGGGGAGGGCCGAGCACAGATACGCAGTATTTT	CASSLRGGGPSTDTQYF
TRBJ2-1	TRBD2	-	TRBV6-5	TGTGCCAGCAGGATTCTAGCGGGAGAATGGAATGAGCAGTTCTTC	CASRILAGEWNEQFF
TRBJ2-7	-	-	TRBV29-1	TGCAACGTCGCCCTTGGGATTAGCGGCTACGAGCAGTACTTC	CNVALGISGYEQYF
TRBJ2-1	TRBD2	-	TRBV12-3/TRBV12-4	TGTGCCAGCAGTTTAGGGACTAACGGGAGGCCGTCCTACAATGAGCAGTCCTTC	CASSLGTNGRPSYNEQSF
TRBJ2-3	-	-	TRBV28	TGTGCCAGCAGGGACACCAGCTCAGATACGCAGTATTTT	CASRDTSSDTQYF
TRBJ1-5	-	many	TRBV29-1	TGCAGCGTTTCCGGGACACCCAACCAGCCCCAGCATTTT	CSVSGTPNQPQHF
TRBJ2-3	-	-	TRBV11-2	TGTGCCAGCAGCCTGGAGATGGAGGTAGATACACAGTATTTT	CASSLEMEVDTQYF
TRBJ2-1	TRBD2	-	TRBV6-5	TGTGCCAACACTTTTTGCGGGAGCTCCTACAATGAGCAGTTCTTC	CANTFCGSSYNEQFF
TRBJ2-3	TRBD2	-	TRBV4-1	TGTGCCAGCGGCCAAGAATCACCGGGAGGGAGCACAGATACGCAGTATTTT	CASGQESPGGSTDTQYF
TRBJ2-1	TRBD2	-	TRBV11-2	TGTGCCAGCTCCAGAACCCCTCGGGCTAGCGGTATCTGGACCCGCGACTACAATGAGCAGTTCTTC	CASSRTPRASGIWTRDYNEQFF
TRBJ2-1	-	-	TRBV11-3	TGTGCCAGCAGTACCGGGGGCTACAATGCGCAGTCCTTC	CASSTGGYNAQSF
TRBJ2-1	TRBD2	-	TRBV11-2	TGTGCCAGTAGCTTAGGTCTGGTAGTGGGAGGGCAGAATGAGCAGTTCTTC	CASSLGLVVGGQNEQFF
TRBJ2-2	TRBD2	-	TRBV11-2	TGTGTCAGCAGTACCCGGACTAGTGTCGCGAACACCGGGGAGCTGTTTTTT	CVSSTRTSVANTGELFF
TRBJ2-1	-	-	TRBV12-5	TGTGATAGTGGCCCTGCGAGGGGCTCTACATACAATGAGCAGTTATTC	CDSGPARGSTYNEQLF
TRBJ2-1	TRBD2	-	TRBV28	TGCGCCAACACCCCCACTGGGCCAGCGGGACGCAATGAGCAGTTCTTC	CANTPTGPAGRNEQFF
TRBJ2-6	TRBD1	-	TRBV6-5	TGTGCCAGCGGCTACCGGGCCGGGACAGTAGTTTCTGGGGCCAACGTCCTGACTTTC	CASGYRAGTVVSGANVLTF
TRBJ2-2	-	many	TRBV5-4	TGTGCCAGCAGCTCCTTAGACACCGGGGGGCTGTTTTTT	CASSSLDTGGLFF
TRBJ1-2	-	-	TRBV20-1	TGCAGTGCCTTAGTGGTTACTGCCATACCCTATGGCTACACCTTC	CSALVVTAIPYGYTF
TRBJ2-7	TRBD1	-	TRBV28	TGTGCCAGCAGGTCAAGGGACAGGTTCTACGAGCAGTACTTC	CASRSRDRFYEQYF
TRBJ2-1	-	many	TRBV5-1	TGCGCCAGCAGCTTGGGGGGAGACTATGCTCGTGAGCAGTTCTTC	CASSLGGDYAREQFF
TRBJ1-1	-	-	TRBV29-1	TGCGGCATTGCGGCCCTAGCGGCCACTGAAGCTTTCTTT	CGIAALAATEAFF
TRBJ2-7	TRBD2	-	TRBV5-1	TGCGCCAGCAGCCCACCACCAGAACTAGCGGGGCCCTCATCCTACGAGCAGTACTTC	CASSPPPELAGPSSYEQYF
TRBJ2-1	-	-	TRBV6-6	TGTGCCAGCACCCACGAGGGTTACTACAATGAGCAGTTCTTC	CASTHEGYYNEQFF
TRBJ2-7	TRBD2	-	TRBV6-5	TGTGCCAGCAGCGCGGTGGTGGGAGGGTACTACGAGCAATACTTC	CASSAVVGGYYEQYF
TRBJ2-1	-	once	TRBV11-3	TGTGCCAGCAGTTTAGGTGGATGGGTCTACAATGAGCAGTTCTTC	CASSLGGWVYNEQFF
TRBJ1-1	-	-	TRBV11-2	TGTGCCAGCAACTTTGGAGGGAAGGACTGTTTT	CASNFGGKDCF
TRBJ2-3	-	-	TRBV28	TGTGCCAGCAGCGCCTTTAGGACAAGGGGCGGCGTGTCGCAGTATTTT	CASSAFRTRGGVSQYF
TRBJ1-2	TRBD1	few	TRBV5-1	TGCGCCAGCAGCCTTGGGTCGGGGACAGAGTACATTACTAACTATGGCTACACCTTC	CASSLGSGTEYITNYGYTF
TRBJ2-3	TRBD2	-	TRBV5-1	TGCGCCAGCAGAACTAGCGGGAGTTTGGGGGATACGCAGTATTTT	CASRTSGSLGDTQYF
TRBJ2-1	-	-	TRBV24-1	TGTGTCACCAGTGATTTTGAAAGCTGGGAGCAGTTCTTC	CVTSDFESWEQFF
TRBJ2-7	TRBD1	-	TRBV11-3	TGTGCCAGTAGCTTCGGGGACAGCTGCGAGCAGTACTTC	CASSFGDSCEQYF
TRBJ1-3	TRBD1	many	TRBV29-1	TGCAGCGCCCTGACAGGGGGCGGAGGAAACACCATATATTTT	CSALTGGGGNTIYF
TRBJ1-1	TRBD1	-	TRBV28	TGTGCCAGCAGTTTAAAAAAGTTCGGCACTACGGACAGGGGGAAGTTAGAAGCTTTCTTT	CASSLKKFGTTDRGKLEAFF
TRBJ2-2	-	once	TRBV14	TGTGCCAGCTGCCAAGTTGGCTACCAAAACACCGGGGAGCTGTTTTTT	CASCQVGYQNTGELFF
TRBJ2-5	TRBD2	once	TRBV12-3/TRBV12-4	TGTGCCAGTAGAATACTAGCGGGAGGGCCAAGAGTAGAAGATCAGTACTTC	CASRILAGGPRVEDQYF
TRBJ1-2	-	-	TRBV28	TGTGCCGGCAGTTTACGGAGTGGCTACACCTTC	CAGSLRSGYTF
TRBJ2-3	-	-	TRBV11-2	TGTGCCAGCAGGCTGACAGGAACGTCGACAGATACGCAGTATTTT	CASRLTGTSTDTQYF